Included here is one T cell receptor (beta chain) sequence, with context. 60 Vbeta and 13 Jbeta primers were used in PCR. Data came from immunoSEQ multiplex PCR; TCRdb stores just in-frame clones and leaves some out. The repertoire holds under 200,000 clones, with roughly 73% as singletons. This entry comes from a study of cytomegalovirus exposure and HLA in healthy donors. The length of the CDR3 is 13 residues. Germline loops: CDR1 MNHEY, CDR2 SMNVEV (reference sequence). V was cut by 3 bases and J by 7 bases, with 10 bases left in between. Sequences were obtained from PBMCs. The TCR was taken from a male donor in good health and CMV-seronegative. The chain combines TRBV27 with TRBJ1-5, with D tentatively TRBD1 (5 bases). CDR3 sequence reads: CASSFQGLQPQHF. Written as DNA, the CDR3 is TGTGCCAGCAGTTTCCAGGGATTACAGCCCCAGCATTTT.